These 10 T cell receptor beta chains came from one sample sequenced in a study of shared clonotypes between healthy human individuals. CD45RO-negative, CCR7-selected cells formed the naive CD8 fraction, which excluded terminally differentiated effector memory CD45RA+ cells. TCRdb's copy holds only in-frame clones and misses some; the assay was immunoSEQ multiplex PCR. Of 750,000 to 1,000,000 clones listed, nearly 95% are singletons. Sequencing was performed on naive CD8+ T cells sorted from blood. Receptors originate from a man aged 25 to 40 in good health.

The CDR3: CASSSGTPEQYF. CDR3 in DNA: TGCGCCAGCAGCTCCGGGACACCGGAGCAGTACTTC. The chain carries TRBV5-1 and TRBJ2-7, with D possibly TRBD1 on 6 matching bases. The germline V and J ends were trimmed by 3 bases and 7 bases, with 11 bases remaining between them. Germline V gene lookup returns CDR1 SGHRS and CDR2 YFSETQ. CDR3 size: 12 residues.

The chain joins TRBV29-1 to TRBJ2-1; D might be TRBD1 or TRBD2, each matching 5 bases. The CDR3 sequence is 13 residues long. Trimming removed 5 bases at V and 5 bases at J, with 13 bases between. Germline lookup yields CDR1 SQVTM and CDR2 ANQGSEA. The CDR3 is CSVMGDRDNEQFF. CDR3 in DNA: TGCAGCGTTATGGGGGACCGGGACAATGAGCAGTTCTTC.

J is TRBJ1-2 and V is TRBV4-3; a weak D match, TRBD1 (6 bases). CDR3 size: 14 residues. The V end lost 4 bases, the J end lost 6 bases, and 15 bases lay between the germline ends. Germline CDR1 and CDR2: LGHNA and YSLEER. DNA for the CDR3: TGCGCCAGCAGCCTCTTGGGGGGCACCGATGGCTACACCTTC. Translation gives CASSLLGGTDGYTF.

This clone has only a few counts. The rearrangement joins TRBV7-9 to TRBJ2-2, with TRBD2 matching 11 bases. The length of the CDR3 is 15 residues. Per the germline V gene, CDR1 is SEHNR and CDR2 is FQNEAQ (reference sequence). V lost 6 bases, J lost 5 bases, and 5 bases stayed unmatched. CDR3 amino acids: CASRSTSGVTGELFF. In nucleotides, the CDR3 is TGTGCCAGCAGGTCGACTAGCGGGGTGACCGGGGAGCTGTTTTTT.

The table lists this clone with a count of one. The rearrangement joins TRBV30 to TRBJ1-4, with 8 positions matching TRBD1. CDR1 and CDR2 from the germline V gene are GTSNPN and SVGIG (reference sequence). V lost 1 base, J lost 13 bases, and 5 bases stayed unmatched. The CDR3 loop spans 12 amino acids. The CDR3 DNA follows: TGTGCCTGGAGTGGGGGGACAGGAGCACTGTTTTTT. It translates to CAWSGGTGALFF.

The chain is built from TRBV6-5 and TRBJ1-1; a weak D match, TRBD1 (5 bases). Trimming cost V 6 bases and J 1 base, with 12 bases left between them. The V gene's germline CDR1 is MNHEY and CDR2 SVGAGI. The CDR3 runs 14 residues. The CDR3 reads CASRNMGQNTEAFF. Written as DNA, the CDR3 is TGTGCCAGCAGAAACATGGGGCAGAACACTGAAGCTTTCTTT.

This clone came up a few times. The CDR3 protein is CASFRGADSGANVLTF. DNA for the CDR3: TGTGCCAGCTTCAGGGGCGCAGACTCTGGGGCCAACGTCCTGACTTTC. V usage is TRBV28 and J usage is TRBJ2-6; D might be TRBD1 (6 bases). The ends were cut back, 8 bases at V and 0 bases at J, with 14 bases in the middle. The CDR3 is 16 amino acids. CDR1 and CDR2 (germline): MDHEN, SYDVKM.

The chain has TRBV27 and TRBJ1-1; TRBD1 might be the D (5 bases). The CDR3 covers 14 residues. Trimming stripped 5 bases from V and 2 bases from J, with 12 bases between. Germline CDR1 and CDR2: MNHEY and SMNVEV (reference sequence). The chain's CDR3 is CASSPGTFNTEAFF. The CDR3 DNA reads as TGTGCCAGCAGTCCAGGGACGTTTAACACTGAAGCTTTCTTT.

The genes are TRBV10-3 and TRBJ2-7; 9 positions match TRBD2. V gave up 1 base and J gave up 0 bases; unmatched junction bases: 7. This CDR3 contains 17 residues. Per the germline V gene, CDR1 is ENHRY and CDR2 is SYGVKD. CDR3 DNA: TGTGCCATCAGTGAGTATCCTAGCGGGGACCGCTCCTACGAGCAGTACTTC. Translating gives CAISEYPSGDRSYEQYF.

In this sample, this clone turned up a few times. V usage is TRBV6-5 and J usage is TRBJ1-2, with unresolved D. The length of the CDR3 is 14 residues. V dropped 5 bases and J dropped 2 bases, with 12 bases sitting between them. Germline V lookup: CDR1 MNHEY, CDR2 SVGAGI. This CDR3 is CASSPLGGNYGYTF. The CDR3 DNA is TGTGCCAGCAGTCCACTGGGAGGGAACTATGGCTACACCTTC.